The 4 T cell receptor beta chains in this list originate from one sample, sequenced in a study of control samples from healthy donors and cancer patients. Only in-frame clones appear in the TCRdb table, and some are missing; sequencing was by immunoSEQ multiplex PCR. The sample has about 130,000 clones, 92% seen once. The sequencing sample was made of blood. These receptors were obtained from a woman aged 50 to 60 in good health.

The CDR3 loop reads CASSQVSSYEQYF. In nucleotides, the CDR3 is TGTGCCAGCAGCCAAGTGTCCTCCTACGAGCAGTACTTC. The chain joins TRBV14 to TRBJ2-7; D remains ambiguous. Germline CDR1 SGHDN, CDR2 FVKESK. Trimming shortened V by 1 base and J by 0 bases, and 4 bases separated the two germline ends. This CDR3 spans 13 amino acids.

The chain carries TRBV10-3 and TRBJ1-2; TRBD1 agrees at 7 bases. Trimming removed 6 bases from V and 6 bases from J; junction bases left unmatched: 7. The length of the CDR3 is 13 residues. Germline values: CDR1 ENHRY, CDR2 SYGVKD. The CDR3 nucleotides are TGTGCCATCAGCACACAGGGGAGCGATGGCTACACCTTC. Translation: CAISTQGSDGYTF.

This chain joins TRBV5-1 and TRBJ2-1; no firm D call. Trimming left V 2 bases short and J 6 bases short, with 12 bases between. The CDR3 runs 14 residues. The germline V gene encodes CDR1 SGHRS and CDR2 YFSETQ. CDR3 sequence: CASSFSAASNEQFF. CDR3 sequence (DNA): TGCGCCAGCAGCTTCTCCGCCGCTAGCAATGAGCAGTTCTTC.

V is TRBV14 and J is TRBJ2-2, with 9 bases fitting TRBD1. The germline V gene encodes CDR1 SGHDN and CDR2 FVKESK. J lost 4 bases, V lost 6 bases, and 9 bases had no gene match. CDR3 length: 16 residues. The CDR3 coding sequence is TGTGCCAGCAGAGACTCCGGGACAGGGAGCACCGGGGAGCTGTTTTTT. It translates to CASRDSGTGSTGELFF.